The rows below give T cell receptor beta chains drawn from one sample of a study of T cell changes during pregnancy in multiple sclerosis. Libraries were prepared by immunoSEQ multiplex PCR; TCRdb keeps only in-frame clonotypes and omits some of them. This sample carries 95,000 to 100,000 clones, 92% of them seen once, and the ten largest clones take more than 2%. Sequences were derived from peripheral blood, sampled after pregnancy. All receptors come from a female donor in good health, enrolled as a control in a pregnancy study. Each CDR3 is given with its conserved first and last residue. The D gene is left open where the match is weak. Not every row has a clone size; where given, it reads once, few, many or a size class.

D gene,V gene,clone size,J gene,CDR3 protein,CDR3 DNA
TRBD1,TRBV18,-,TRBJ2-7,CASSTDRGSSYEQYF,TGTGCCAGCTCAACCGACAGGGGAAGCTCCTACGAGCAGTACTTC
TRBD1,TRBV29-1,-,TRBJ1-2,CSTPTGQGGYTF,TGCAGCACGCCGACAGGGCAGGGTGGCTACACCTTC
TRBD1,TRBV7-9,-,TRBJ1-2,CASNPLGGPGYTF,TGTGCCAGCAACCCGTTAGGGGGCCCCGGCTACACCTTC
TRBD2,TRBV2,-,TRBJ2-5,CARTSTRETQYF,TGTGCCAGGACTAGCACTCGAGAGACCCAGTACTTC
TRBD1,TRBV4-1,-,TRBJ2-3,CASSLDRVRGSTDTQYF,TGCGCCAGCAGCCTTGACAGGGTTAGGGGAAGCACAGATACGCAGTATTTT
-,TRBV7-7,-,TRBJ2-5,CASSPRTQGGTQYF,TGTGCTAGCAGCCCCCGGACCCAGGGTGGGACCCAGTACTTC
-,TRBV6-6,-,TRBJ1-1,CASSYRLTGEAFF,TGTGCCAGCAGTTACCGACTTACAGGGGAAGCTTTCTTT
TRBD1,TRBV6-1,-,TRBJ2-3,CASSAWTGDTDTQYF,TGTGCCAGCAGTGCATGGACAGGAGACACAGATACGCAGTATTTT
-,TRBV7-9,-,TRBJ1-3,CASSRSGAGSGNTIYF,TGTGCCAGCAGCCGTAGCGGGGCAGGCTCTGGAAACACCATATATTTT
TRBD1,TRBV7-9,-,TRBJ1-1,CASSFPGGMNTEAFF,TGTGCCAGCAGCTTCCCAGGGGGTATGAACACTGAAGCTTTCTTT
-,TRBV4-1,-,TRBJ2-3,CASSQLRSSDADTQYF,TGCGCCAGCAGCCAATTGCGAAGCAGCGACGCAGATACGCAGTATTTT
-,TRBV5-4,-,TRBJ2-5,CASSFDSPETQYF,TGTGCCAGCAGCTTTGACAGTCCAGAGACCCAGTACTTC
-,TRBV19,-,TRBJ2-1,CASSYDRSSYNEQFF,TGTGCCAGTAGTTATGACAGGAGCTCCTACAATGAGCAGTTCTTC
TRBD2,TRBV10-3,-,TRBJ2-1,CAIRGLAYEQFF,TGTGCCATCCGGGGACTAGCATATGAGCAGTTCTTC
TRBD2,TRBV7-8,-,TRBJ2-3,CASSRLEREGDTQYF,TGTGCCAGCAGCCGTCTAGAGCGGGAGGGGGATACGCAGTATTTT
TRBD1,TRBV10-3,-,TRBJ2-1,CATLPGTGGPSSYNEQFF,TGTGCCACCTTACCCGGGACAGGGGGCCCTAGCTCCTACAATGAGCAGTTCTTC
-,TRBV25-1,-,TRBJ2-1,CASRRSNGEQFF,TGTGCCAGCAGACGATCTAATGGTGAGCAGTTCTTC
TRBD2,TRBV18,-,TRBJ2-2,CASSRLVSGRETGELFF,TGTGCCAGCTCACGACTAGTTAGCGGGAGAGAAACCGGGGAGCTGTTTTTT
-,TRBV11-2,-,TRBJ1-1,CASRLGGVVMNTEAFF,TGTGCCAGCAGATTGGGGGGGGTCGTCATGAACACTGAAGCTTTCTTT
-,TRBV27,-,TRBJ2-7,CASSLGALSYEQYF,TGTGCCAGCAGTTTAGGAGCGCTCTCCTACGAGCAGTACTTC
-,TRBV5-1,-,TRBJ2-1,CASSWGQGNEQFF,TGCGCCAGCAGCTGGGGCCAGGGGAATGAGCAGTTCTTC
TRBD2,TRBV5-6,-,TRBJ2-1,CASSLKERGYNEQFF,TGTGCCAGCAGCTTGAAGGAGCGGGGCTACAATGAGCAGTTCTTC
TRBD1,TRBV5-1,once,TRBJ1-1,CASSLGQGANTEAFF,TGCGCCAGCAGCTTGGGACAGGGGGCTAACACTGAAGCTTTCTTT